A selection of T cell receptor beta chains follows, all from one sample in a study of radiotherapy plus CTLA-4 blockade in lung cancer. Sequencing was performed with immunoSEQ multiplex PCR; in TCRdb, only in-frame clones are kept and a portion is missing. The profile shows about 110,000 clones, around 85% of them singletons. The input for sequencing was peripheral blood, taken from a patient treated with radiotherapy plus ipilimumab. Every receptor here comes from a human donor with non-small cell lung cancer that progressed on radiotherapy plus ipilimumab. Some clones in this sample may be carry-over from other donors' samples. Both conserved end residues are part of each CDR3. A D gene is named only where the DNA matches it firmly. Clone size is stated in some rows and not others, as once, few, many or a class when expanded.

j_gene: TRBJ2-7
v_gene: TRBV7-6
d_gene: NA
abundance: NA
CDR3aa: CASSLRDTSEQYF

j_gene: TRBJ1-3
v_gene: TRBV6-5
d_gene: TRBD1
abundance: NA
CDR3aa: CASGNTGASGNTIYF

j_gene: TRBJ1-4
v_gene: TRBV5-6
d_gene: NA
abundance: NA
CDR3aa: CASSLGSGEKLFF

j_gene: TRBJ1-2
v_gene: TRBV6-1
d_gene: NA
abundance: NA
CDR3aa: CASRLNYGYTF

j_gene: TRBJ1-6
v_gene: TRBV5-4
d_gene: NA
abundance: once
CDR3aa: CASSSAFLTLAPLHF

j_gene: TRBJ2-1
v_gene: TRBV7-3
d_gene: NA
abundance: NA
CDR3aa: CASSSGRAGHNEQFF

j_gene: TRBJ1-2
v_gene: TRBV7-9
d_gene: TRBD1
abundance: NA
CDR3aa: CASKRGTGDYGYTF

j_gene: TRBJ1-2
v_gene: TRBV7-9
d_gene: NA
abundance: NA
CDR3aa: CASSLAGPGWGYTF

j_gene: TRBJ2-2
v_gene: TRBV14
d_gene: NA
abundance: NA
CDR3aa: CASSQAWGLNTGELFF

j_gene: TRBJ1-3
v_gene: TRBV28
d_gene: NA
abundance: NA
CDR3aa: CAASRRDGNTIYF

j_gene: TRBJ1-2
v_gene: TRBV11-1
d_gene: NA
abundance: NA
CDR3aa: CASSLAHAPGYTF

j_gene: TRBJ2-5
v_gene: TRBV2
d_gene: NA
abundance: NA
CDR3aa: CASARTQETQYF

j_gene: TRBJ1-4
v_gene: TRBV5-6
d_gene: TRBD1
abundance: NA
CDR3aa: CASSTTGGSTNEKLFF

j_gene: TRBJ1-1
v_gene: TRBV7-2
d_gene: NA
abundance: NA
CDR3aa: CASSFLDTEAFF

j_gene: TRBJ1-2
v_gene: TRBV7-9
d_gene: NA
abundance: NA
CDR3aa: CASSSEAGVIGYTF

j_gene: TRBJ2-7
v_gene: TRBV5-4
d_gene: NA
abundance: NA
CDR3aa: CASSLIGLSYEQYF

j_gene: TRBJ1-5
v_gene: TRBV5-1
d_gene: TRBD1
abundance: NA
CDR3aa: CASSETGGNQPQHF

j_gene: TRBJ1-5
v_gene: TRBV28
d_gene: NA
abundance: few
CDR3aa: CASSSQTGYSNQPQHF

j_gene: TRBJ1-1
v_gene: TRBV5-1
d_gene: TRBD1
abundance: NA
CDR3aa: CASTVTGWTEAFF

j_gene: TRBJ2-2
v_gene: TRBV11-2
d_gene: TRBD2
abundance: NA
CDR3aa: CASSLGGLAEAGELFF

j_gene: NA
v_gene: TRBV5-6
d_gene: TRBD1
abundance: NA
CDR3aa: CASSYRDRAYEQYF

j_gene: TRBJ2-7
v_gene: TRBV21-1
d_gene: NA
abundance: NA
CDR3aa: CASSGGAYEQYF

j_gene: TRBJ1-1
v_gene: TRBV5-1
d_gene: TRBD1
abundance: NA
CDR3aa: CASSLATGVRSTKAFF

j_gene: TRBJ1-1
v_gene: TRBV28
d_gene: NA
abundance: NA
CDR3aa: CASSITAEAFF

j_gene: TRBJ1-6
v_gene: TRBV6-5
d_gene: TRBD1
abundance: NA
CDR3aa: CASSRQGGRSPLHF

j_gene: TRBJ1-2
v_gene: TRBV27
d_gene: TRBD1
abundance: NA
CDR3aa: CASSLGQGTRSSGYTF

j_gene: TRBJ2-1
v_gene: TRBV5-6
d_gene: TRBD2
abundance: NA
CDR3aa: CASSFSYKRGLNEQFF

j_gene: TRBJ2-1
v_gene: TRBV7-3
d_gene: TRBD2
abundance: NA
CDR3aa: CASSPLAGPYNEQFF

j_gene: TRBJ1-2
v_gene: TRBV10-3
d_gene: TRBD1
abundance: NA
CDR3aa: CAIGMTGGRNYGYTF

j_gene: TRBJ1-4
v_gene: TRBV9
d_gene: NA
abundance: NA
CDR3aa: CASSDEQQGYSNEKLFF

j_gene: TRBJ1-1
v_gene: TRBV18
d_gene: TRBD1
abundance: NA
CDR3aa: CASSPRQGPNTEAFF

j_gene: TRBJ2-6
v_gene: TRBV15
d_gene: NA
abundance: NA
CDR3aa: CATSRGQTLSGANVLTF

j_gene: TRBJ2-3
v_gene: TRBV6-5
d_gene: NA
abundance: once
CDR3aa: CASTQPGTTDTQYF

j_gene: TRBJ2-5
v_gene: TRBV9
d_gene: NA
abundance: NA
CDR3aa: CASNPLGDLQETQYF

j_gene: TRBJ2-1
v_gene: TRBV27
d_gene: TRBD2
abundance: NA
CDR3aa: CASSSSGGGANEQFF

j_gene: TRBJ2-1
v_gene: TRBV10-3
d_gene: TRBD2
abundance: few
CDR3aa: CAISAGTSGNNEQFF

j_gene: TRBJ2-5
v_gene: TRBV5-1
d_gene: NA
abundance: NA
CDR3aa: CASSVQGDEETQYF

j_gene: TRBJ2-7
v_gene: TRBV7-3
d_gene: NA
abundance: NA
CDR3aa: CASSPTGPYEQYF

j_gene: TRBJ2-7
v_gene: TRBV6-1
d_gene: NA
abundance: NA
CDR3aa: CASSDRGAVYEQYF

j_gene: TRBJ1-4
v_gene: TRBV5-4
d_gene: NA
abundance: NA
CDR3aa: CASSPTGSNEKLFF

j_gene: TRBJ2-3
v_gene: TRBV2
d_gene: TRBD2
abundance: NA
CDR3aa: CASSEYRGLAGADTQYF

j_gene: TRBJ1-2
v_gene: TRBV7-8
d_gene: NA
abundance: NA
CDR3aa: CASSMKRQESYGYTF

j_gene: TRBJ2-7
v_gene: TRBV13
d_gene: TRBD1
abundance: NA
CDR3aa: CASSRGQGFYEQYF

j_gene: TRBJ2-7
v_gene: TRBV20-1
d_gene: NA
abundance: NA
CDR3aa: CSVPGDYEQYF

j_gene: TRBJ1-6
v_gene: TRBV7-2
d_gene: NA
abundance: NA
CDR3aa: CASSSDYNSPLHF

j_gene: TRBJ2-2
v_gene: TRBV5-1
d_gene: NA
abundance: NA
CDR3aa: CASSLDRGGTGELFF

j_gene: TRBJ2-5
v_gene: TRBV6-5
d_gene: NA
abundance: NA
CDR3aa: CASSYSSPPVGTQYF

j_gene: TRBJ2-7
v_gene: TRBV4-2
d_gene: NA
abundance: NA
CDR3aa: CASSQDPSDRPPYEQYF

j_gene: TRBJ1-4
v_gene: TRBV6-1
d_gene: NA
abundance: NA
CDR3aa: CASRAQPGADEKLFF

j_gene: TRBJ1-4
v_gene: TRBV14
d_gene: TRBD1
abundance: NA
CDR3aa: CASSQSGTGPEKLFF

j_gene: TRBJ2-7
v_gene: TRBV7-2
d_gene: NA
abundance: NA
CDR3aa: CASSTPRPGQGYEQYF

j_gene: TRBJ2-3
v_gene: TRBV4-3
d_gene: NA
abundance: NA
CDR3aa: CASSSRLDLSTDTQYF

j_gene: TRBJ2-3
v_gene: TRBV10-3
d_gene: TRBD2
abundance: NA
CDR3aa: CAISQLAGGSTGTQYF

j_gene: TRBJ1-1
v_gene: TRBV10-3
d_gene: NA
abundance: few
CDR3aa: CAISTPGSLGAFF

j_gene: TRBJ1-1
v_gene: TRBV2
d_gene: TRBD1
abundance: NA
CDR3aa: CASSQGQGGAFF

j_gene: TRBJ1-1
v_gene: TRBV6-5
d_gene: NA
abundance: NA
CDR3aa: CASSILGGGAFF

j_gene: TRBJ1-5
v_gene: TRBV19
d_gene: NA
abundance: NA
CDR3aa: CASSILANGYQPQHF

j_gene: TRBJ1-1
v_gene: TRBV10-1
d_gene: TRBD1
abundance: NA
CDR3aa: CASSSGTGDTEAFF

j_gene: TRBJ1-6
v_gene: TRBV9
d_gene: NA
abundance: NA
CDR3aa: CASSPDPARSPLHF

j_gene: TRBJ1-6
v_gene: TRBV11-3
d_gene: TRBD1
abundance: few
CDR3aa: CASSLGQGNSPLHF